Shown below are 16 T cell receptor beta chains from a single sample sequenced in a study of OX40 agonist ivuxolimab in advanced cancers. Libraries were prepared by immunoSEQ multiplex PCR; TCRdb keeps only in-frame clonotypes and omits some of them. Of about 82,000 clones detected, around four fifths appear once; the ten largest clones hold over 0.7%. Material: CD4+ or CD8+ T cells sorted from blood, obtained in a trial of the OX40 agonist ivuxolimab. The origin of the receptors is an adult with an advanced solid tumor such as melanoma, head and neck, liver or kidney cancer.

The V call is TRBV30, the J call TRBJ2-7; TRBD1 matches at 9 bases. This CDR3 is built from 13 residues. CDR1 GTSNPN and CDR2 SVGIG come from the germline V gene (reference sequence). V gave up 0 bases and J gave up 5 bases; unmatched junction bases: 2. DNA of the CDR3: TGTGCCTGGAGTGTACAGGGGGCAAACGAGCAGTACTTC. This sequence encodes CAWSVQGANEQYF.

The sample holds one count of this clone. The chain combines TRBV9 with TRBJ2-7; maybe TRBD2 (6 bases). The germline V and J ends were trimmed by 2 bases and 3 bases, with 12 bases remaining between them. Germline CDR1 reads SGDLS; CDR2 reads YYNGEE. The CDR3 has 14 residues. CDR3 protein: CASSVGGSDYEQYF. CDR3 in DNA: TGTGCCAGCAGCGTGGGGGGTTCGGACTACGAGCAGTACTTC.

This chain links TRBV2 with TRBJ1-1; D gene uncertain. V was trimmed by 7 bases and J by 1 base, leaving 7 bases between them. The V gene's germline CDR1 is SNHLY and CDR2 FYNNEI. The length of the CDR3 is 12 residues. The CDR3 sequence is CASTQANTEAFF. CDR3 DNA: TGTGCCAGCACCCAGGCGAACACTGAAGCTTTCTTT.

This clone was picked up a small number of times. This chain uses TRBV5-8 with TRBJ2-3, with 12 positions matching TRBD2. With V trimmed by 4 bases and J by 1 base, 13 bases remained unmatched. There are 19 residues in the CDR3. CDR1 is SGHTS and CDR2 is YDEGEE in the germline V gene. The CDR3 sequence is CASSKILAGGKIGTDTQYF. CDR3 DNA sequence: TGTGCCAGCAGCAAAATACTAGCGGGGGGCAAAATCGGCACAGATACGCAGTATTTT.

Many counts were recorded for this clone. CDR3 DNA: TGCAGCGTGGGGGGAGTAAGCTACGAGCAGTACTTC. Encoded protein: CSVGGVSYEQYF. The chain joins TRBV29-1 to TRBJ2-7; TRBD2 is a possible D gene (6 bases). Germline-derived CDR1 and CDR2 are SQVTM and ANQGSEA. The CDR3 has 12 amino acids. Trimming cost V 6 bases and J 3 bases, with 12 bases left between them.

This clone was recorded only once. J is TRBJ1-5 and V is TRBV6-4; D may be TRBD1 (6 bases). Trimming cost V 9 bases and J 7 bases, with 19 bases left between them. From germline, CDR1 is MRHNA and CDR2 SNTAGT. This CDR3 contains 14 residues. Written as DNA, the CDR3 is TGTGCCAGGGGGACGATAGGGGGTGCGCAGCCCCAGCATTTT. It codes for CARGTIGGAQPQHF.

The chain employs TRBV7-2 and TRBJ2-1; 9 bases are shared with TRBD2. The CDR3 has 14 residues. The germline gives CDR1 SGHTA, CDR2 FQGNSA. Trimming at V came to 5 bases and at J to 10 bases, leaving 9 bases not matched to a gene. CDR3 sequence: CASSPGLADDEQFF. The CDR3 DNA reads as TGTGCCAGCAGCCCGGGACTAGCTGACGACGAGCAGTTCTTC. Together with reference TRBV7-2 and TRBJ2-1, the CDR3 gives the full variable domain: GAGVSQSPSNKVTEKGKDVELRCDPISGHTALYWYRQSLGQGLEFLIYFQGNSAPDKSGLPSDRFSAERTGGSVSTLTIQRTQQEDSAVYLCASSPGLADDEQFFGPGTRLTVL.

The gene calls are TRBV7-8 and TRBJ2-3; 8 bases map to TRBD1. This CDR3 is 16 amino acids long. V dropped 1 base and J dropped 1; count of bases not matched to a gene: 4. Germline V CDR1 and CDR2: SGHVS, FQNEAQ. The CDR3 sequence is CASSLEQGVRTDTQYF. The CDR3 coding sequence is TGTGCCAGCAGCTTAGAACAGGGGGTGCGCACAGATACGCAGTATTTT. Based on the CDR3 plus reference TRBV7-8 and TRBJ2-3, the full variable domain is GAGVSQSPRYKVAKRGQDVALRCDPISGHVSLFWYQQALGQGPEFLTYFQNEAQLDKSGLPSDRFFAERPEGSVSTLKIQRTQQEDSAVYLCASSLEQGVRTDTQYFGPGTRLTVL.

This clone was seen only a few times. The V and J genes are TRBV18 and TRBJ1-6; tentative D call: TRBD1 (6 bases). Germline V gene lookup returns CDR1 KGHSH and CDR2 LQKENI. The CDR3 has 14 residues. V lost 7 bases to trimming and J lost 8 bases, with 15 bases between them. The CDR3 sequence: CASFQGGTDSPLHF. The CDR3 bases are TGTGCCAGCTTCCAAGGGGGTACGGATTCACCCCTCCACTTT.

This chain links TRBV19 with TRBJ1-2; TRBD1 matches 7 bases. Per germline, CDR1 LNHDA and CDR2 SQIVND (reference sequence). CDR3 length equals 18 residues. Losses at the gene ends were 3 bases for V and 1 base for J; bases not matched to a gene: 14. The CDR3 coding sequence is TGTGCCAGTAGTATTCCCGGGAAAGTCCGACAGGGTAACTATGGCTACACCTTC. It yields the protein CASSIPGKVRQGNYGYTF.

The rearrangement uses TRBV6-5 and TRBJ1-1; D perhaps matches TRBD1 (6 bases). CDR3 length: 14 residues. Trimming left V 7 bases short and J 10 bases short, with 22 bases between. Germline V gives CDR1 MNHEY, CDR2 SVGAGI. This CDR3 reads CASIPTGTGFGAFF. The CDR3 DNA is TGTGCCAGCATTCCTACCGGTACAGGGTTTGGAGCTTTCTTT.

The V call is TRBV30, the J call TRBJ2-7; no reliable D call. CDR3 size: 14 residues. V shed 3 bases and J shed 0 bases, with 12 bases lying between them. Germline V gene data show CDR1 as GTSNPN and CDR2 as SVGIG (reference sequence). For the CDR3, the DNA is TGTGCCTGGAGCCCCGGCTATTCCTCCTACGAGCAGTACTTC. It encodes CAWSPGYSSYEQYF.

This clone has a single count. The chain couples TRBV2 to TRBJ1-4; D possibly corresponds to TRBD1 (5 bases). The length of the CDR3 is 14 residues. V dropped 9 bases and J dropped 5 bases, with 16 bases sitting between them. Germline lookup yields CDR1 SNHLY and CDR2 FYNNEI. CDR3 sequence (DNA): TGTGCCAGTAGAGAGGGGCAGACAAATGAAAAACTGTTTTTT. Translated, it gives CASREGQTNEKLFF.

CDR3 region: CASSPSGTANYGYTF. CDR3 nucleotides: TGTGCCAGCAGCCCCTCCGGGACAGCTAACTATGGCTACACCTTC. V and J are TRBV11-2 and TRBJ1-2; 7 bases fit TRBD1. After removal of 5 bases from V and 0 bases from J, the junction contained 6 bases not matched to a gene. The CDR3 has 15 residues. CDR1 SGHAT and CDR2 FQNNGV come from the germline V gene.

The V gene is TRBV14, the J gene TRBJ2-3, with D hard to call. This CDR3 region has 14 residues. CDR1 and CDR2 from the germline V gene are SGHDN and FVKESK. Trimming left V 4 bases short and J 6 bases short, with 14 bases between. The chain's CDR3 is CASSLGLQLDTQYF. The CDR3 DNA reads as TGTGCCAGCAGCCTCGGGCTGCAGTTGGATACGCAGTATTTT.

This sequence joins TRBV7-9 and TRBJ2-3; 10 positions agree with TRBD2. Germline V lookup: CDR1 SEHNR, CDR2 FQNEAQ (reference sequence). J gave up 0 bases and V 3 bases, and 6 bases lay outside the gene matches. The CDR3 runs 17 residues. CDR3 nucleotide sequence: TGTGCCAGCAGCTTCAGATTAGCGGGGGGTAGCACAGATACGCAGTATTTT. It translates to CASSFRLAGGSTDTQYF.